This entry describes one T cell receptor (beta chain). Its antigen is still unknown. The identical CDR3 is also encoded by other nucleotide sequences in the sample. Generated by immunoSEQ multiplex PCR, the TCRdb table keeps only in-frame clones and is missing some. Of about 2.3 million clones listed, 85% to 95% are singletons. From CD4+ cells came CD45RA+ naive and CD45RA-negative memory subsets. Germline V gives CDR1 SGHAT, CDR2 FQNNGV. The CDR3 contains 15 residues. Trimming removed 3 bases at V and 0 bases at J, with 11 bases between. This sample stems from a study of shared clonotypes between healthy human individuals. Study at large: Donor composition was two women and a few men, aged 18 to 49. Points from the study as a whole: Some naive CD4 clonotypes, around 5%, turned up in common across several donors.

This rearrangement joins TRBV11-2 to TRBJ1-1; D is unresolved. This sequence was found in a man younger than 35 in good health. Some clones in this sample may be carry-over from other donors' samples. The specimen sequenced was naive CD4+ T cells from PBMCs. The subset was: CD45RA+ positively selected. For the CDR3, the DNA is TGTGCCAGCAGCTTGGCCGGAGGGTTGAACACTGAAGCTTTCTTT. Encoded protein: CASSLAGGLNTEAFF.